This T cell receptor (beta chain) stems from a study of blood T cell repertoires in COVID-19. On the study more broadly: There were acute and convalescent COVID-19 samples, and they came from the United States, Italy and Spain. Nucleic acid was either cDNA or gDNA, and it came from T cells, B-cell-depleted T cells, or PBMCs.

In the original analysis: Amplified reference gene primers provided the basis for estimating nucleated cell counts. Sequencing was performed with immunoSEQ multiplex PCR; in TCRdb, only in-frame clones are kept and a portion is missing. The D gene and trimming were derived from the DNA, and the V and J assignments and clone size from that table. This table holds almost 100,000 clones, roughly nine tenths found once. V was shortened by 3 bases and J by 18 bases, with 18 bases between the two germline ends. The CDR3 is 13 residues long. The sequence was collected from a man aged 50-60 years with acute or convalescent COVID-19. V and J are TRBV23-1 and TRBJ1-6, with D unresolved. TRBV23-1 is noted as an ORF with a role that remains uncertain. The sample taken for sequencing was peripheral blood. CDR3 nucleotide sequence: TGCGCCAGCAGTCATCTAGCCCGGGAAGAGACCCACTTT. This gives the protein CASSHLAREETHF.